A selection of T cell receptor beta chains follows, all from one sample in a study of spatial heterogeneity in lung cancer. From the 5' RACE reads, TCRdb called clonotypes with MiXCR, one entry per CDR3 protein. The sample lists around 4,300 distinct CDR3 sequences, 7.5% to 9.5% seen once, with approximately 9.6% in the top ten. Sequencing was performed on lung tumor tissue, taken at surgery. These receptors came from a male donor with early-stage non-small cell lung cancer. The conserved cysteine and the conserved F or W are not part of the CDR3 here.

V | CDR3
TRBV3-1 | ASSQAAGGPTGELF
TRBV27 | ATRAYDTQY
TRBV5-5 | ASSLDAILGYGYT
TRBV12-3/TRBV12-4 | ASSPTWNTEAF
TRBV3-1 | ASSPRGVYEQF
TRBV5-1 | ASSSWGANQETQY
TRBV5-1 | ASSFGTATRGTEAF
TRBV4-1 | ASSRDPTGTKVTEAF
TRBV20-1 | SARRASSNTGELF
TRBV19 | ASEGGAGGANVLT
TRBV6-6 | ASSYQDFSGYT
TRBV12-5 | ASGLDTYHQPQH
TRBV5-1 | ASSSTGSTEAF
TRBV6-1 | ASKEGFNYGYT
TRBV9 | ASSPPGTEGANVLT
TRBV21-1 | ASSTNCPSTGNNQPQH
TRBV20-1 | SMTGTSGRGEQF
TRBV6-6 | ASSYSAGRGLAYEQY
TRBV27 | ASSLSRGGLNGYT
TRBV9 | ASTEGLMYQETQY
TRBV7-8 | ASSPAGGLGEKLF
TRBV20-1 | SATGSYGYT
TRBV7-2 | ASSYTRNGEQF
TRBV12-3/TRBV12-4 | ASSLWAFPSNQPQH
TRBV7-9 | ATAGTSGRTKGLNEQF
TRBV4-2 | ASSQDRGADTQY
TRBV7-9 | ASSLGAGPNQPQH